This T cell receptor beta chain comes out of a study of PD-L1 blockade in urothelial cancer. At the level of the study: Atezolizumab (1,200 mg intravenously every 3 weeks) began around 2014 for patients.

Each PCR received spiked synthetic TCR analog templates. Data came from immunoSEQ multiplex PCR; TCRdb stores just in-frame clones and leaves some out. The data hold approximately 41,000 clones, with 70% to 90% observed a single time. Time point noted: pretreatment peripheral blood. Patients had urothelial carcinoma that was locally advanced or metastatic. Looked up from germline, CDR1 is GTSNPN and CDR2 is SVGIG (reference sequence). This CDR3 has 19 residues. V was pared by 2 bases and J by 2 bases, with 19 bases of the junction left unmatched. The source is a man of 80 years or more with urothelial cancer. Material: PBMCs, obtained around atezolizumab (anti-PD-L1) treatment. The V gene is TRBV30, the J gene TRBJ1-1; 8 bases line up with TRBD1. CDR3 sequence: CAWSPRTGNRRGGNTEAFF. CDR3 DNA: TGTGCCTGGAGTCCCAGGACAGGGAATCGCCGCGGCGGAAACACTGAAGCTTTCTTT. The full variable domain, completed using reference TRBV30 and TRBJ1-1, is SQTIHQWPATLVQPVGSPLSLECTVEGTSNPNLYWYRQAAGRGLQLLFYSVGIGQISSEVPQNLSASRPQDRQFILSSKKLLLSDSGFYLCAWSPRTGNRRGGNTEAFFGQGTRLTVV.